This TCR beta chain is from a study of identical twins. The CDR3 is 18 amino acids. With V trimmed by 5 bases and J by 0 bases, 9 bases remained unmatched. The sample holds a few counts of this clonotype. From the 5' RACE reads, TCRdb called clonotypes with MiXCR, one entry per CDR3 protein. The sample lists about 190,000 distinct CDR3 sequences; around a sixth were seen once. Another study also made use of these data, one on T cells expressing NK-cell markers. This second study notes: Among eight sequenced donors, seven carried HCMV seropositivity while one was seronegative.

The sequence was collected from a woman aged 18-29 years in good health. This chain joins TRBV12-3 or TRBV12-4 and TRBJ2-1, with 11 bases aligning to TRBD2. Sample: CD8+ T cells sorted from blood. The CDR3 loop is CASSPGVAGGPSYNEQFF. DNA for the CDR3: TGTGCCAGCAGTCCTGGGGTAGCGGGAGGGCCCTCCTACAATGAGCAGTTCTTC.